This T cell receptor (beta chain) was identified in a study of neoadjuvant nivolumab and ipilimumab in lung cancer. General observations from the study: From pretherapy to surgery, tumor richness and clonality rose with dual therapy. Pretherapy blood TCR richness correlated positively with resected tumor richness.

Some clones are missing from TCRdb's copy, which holds only in-frame ones; the method was immunoSEQ multiplex PCR. The table has 7,500 to 10,000 clones, approximately 85% seen once. After removal of 1 base from V and 0 bases from J, the junction contained 3 bases not matched to a gene. The CDR3 runs 15 residues. Germline V lookup: CDR1 SGHRS, CDR2 YFSETQ. In regard to this clone: No antigen is known for it.

Source: peripheral blood, taken before neoadjuvant nivolumab, alone or with ipilimumab. This chain links TRBV5-1 with TRBJ1-2, with 7 bases that match TRBD1. This receptor was obtained from an adult with non-small cell lung cancer. This CDR3 is CASSLHGQANYGYTF. CDR3 coding DNA: TGCGCCAGCAGCTTGCACGGACAGGCTAACTATGGCTACACCTTC. The full variable domain, completed using reference TRBV5-1 and TRBJ1-2, is KAGVTQTPRYLIKTRGQQVTLSCSPISGHRSVSWYQQTPGQGLQFLFEYFSETQRNKGNFPGRFSGRQFSNSRSEMNVSTLELGDSALYLCASSLHGQANYGYTFGSGTRLTVV.